This record looks at one T cell receptor (beta chain) sequence and its context. CDR3 length: 15 amino acids. The V gene's germline CDR1 is MNHEY and CDR2 SVGAGI. The V and J ends lost 10 bases and 3 bases respectively, with 21 bases between them. Produced via immunoSEQ multiplex PCR; TCRdb's table is partial and in-frame only. The data hold roughly 2.2 million clones, with under 95% observed a single time. These data are taken from a study of shared clonotypes between healthy human individuals. The sample consisted of naive CD4+ T cells from PBMCs. As to subset: CD45RA+ positively selected. The sequence was obtained from a man in his late teens or twenties in good health. Some clones in this sample may be carry-over from other donors' samples. J is TRBJ1-2 and V is TRBV6-5; D unclear. CDR3 in DNA: TGTGCCACCCAGTCCAGGTCCGTCCCTTACTATGGCTACACCTTC. It yields the protein CATQSRSVPYYGYTF.